Listed below are T cell receptor beta chains from one sample, sequenced in a study of cytomegalovirus exposure and HLA in healthy donors. Clones were sequenced by immunoSEQ multiplex PCR, and TCRdb holds only the in-frame ones, with some missing. The sample includes 150,000 to 200,000 clones. Sequenced sample: PBMCs. The receptors come from a woman aged 60-75 years in good health and CMV-seronegative. CDR3s include the opening cysteine and the closing phenylalanine or tryptophan. The D gene is left open where the match is weak.

D gene: .
J gene: TRBJ1-1
V gene: TRBV7-9
CDR3 DNA: TGTGCCAGCAGCTTATACGCCAGGGTGAGGAACACTGAAGCTTTCTTT
CDR3 protein: CASSLYARVRNTEAFF

D gene: TRBD2
J gene: TRBJ2-3
V gene: TRBV11-2
CDR3 DNA: TGTGCCAGCAAGCGGCAGCGGGGGGGCCTGGGCACCAGCACAGATACGCAGTATTTT
CDR3 protein: CASKRQRGGLGTSTDTQYF

D gene: TRBD1
J gene: TRBJ1-2
V gene: TRBV5-1
CDR3 DNA: TGCGCCAGCAGCTTGGGGGACAGGCTCGGGGGTGGCTACACCTTC
CDR3 protein: CASSLGDRLGGGYTF

D gene: TRBD2
J gene: TRBJ2-1
V gene: TRBV5-1
CDR3 DNA: TGCGCCAGCAGCTTGAGGACAAGCGGGGGAGCCATCTACAATGAGCAGTTCTTC
CDR3 protein: CASSLRTSGGAIYNEQFF

D gene: .
J gene: TRBJ2-7
V gene: TRBV10-3
CDR3 DNA: TGTGCCATCAGTAACTCCTACGAGCAGTACTTC
CDR3 protein: CAISNSYEQYF

D gene: .
J gene: TRBJ2-7
V gene: TRBV7-2
CDR3 DNA: TGTGCCAGCAGCTCATCCTCGGGACTGTCGTACGAGCAGTACTTC
CDR3 protein: CASSSSSGLSYEQYF

D gene: .
J gene: TRBJ1-5
V gene: TRBV7-6
CDR3 DNA: TGTGCCAGCAGCCGGGGATGGGCTCAGCCCCAGCATTTT
CDR3 protein: CASSRGWAQPQHF

D gene: .
J gene: TRBJ2-5
V gene: TRBV19
CDR3 DNA: TGTGCCAGTAGTATCTGGGCTGTAGGGGCCAAAGAGACCCAGTACTTC
CDR3 protein: CASSIWAVGAKETQYF

D gene: .
J gene: TRBJ2-2
V gene: TRBV9
CDR3 DNA: TGTGCCAGCAGCGTAGACGGCATGACACTGAACACCGGGGAGCTGTTTTTT
CDR3 protein: CASSVDGMTLNTGELFF

D gene: TRBD2
J gene: TRBJ2-1
V gene: TRBV11-3
CDR3 DNA: TGTGCCAGCAGCTTAGAGCTTAGCGGGAGCGATTCCTACAATGAGCAGTTCTTC
CDR3 protein: CASSLELSGSDSYNEQFF

D gene: .
J gene: TRBJ1-6
V gene: TRBV13
CDR3 DNA: TGTGCCAGCAGCAACCTCCGGGATACCAATTCACCCCTCCACTTT
CDR3 protein: CASSNLRDTNSPLHF

D gene: .
J gene: TRBJ2-7
V gene: TRBV6-5
CDR3 DNA: TGTGCCAGCAGTTACTCCAGGGGGGCTTACGAGCAGTACTTC
CDR3 protein: CASSYSRGAYEQYF

D gene: .
J gene: TRBJ1-6
V gene: TRBV6-1
CDR3 DNA: TGTGCCAGCAGCCTACAGGGTTCCTATAATTCACCCCTCCACTTT
CDR3 protein: CASSLQGSYNSPLHF

D gene: .
J gene: TRBJ2-1
V gene: TRBV7-9
CDR3 DNA: TGTGCCAGCAGCTTAGCGGCGGGGAGTGAGCAGTTCTTC
CDR3 protein: CASSLAAGSEQFF

D gene: TRBD1
J gene: TRBJ2-3
V gene: TRBV5-1
CDR3 DNA: TGCGCCAGCAGCATAGGACAGGGCCCGGGGACAGATACGCAGTATTTT
CDR3 protein: CASSIGQGPGTDTQYF

D gene: .
J gene: TRBJ1-5
V gene: TRBV6-1
CDR3 DNA: TGTGCCAGCAGTGAAGCGCCTAGAGTTAATCAGCCCCAGCATTTT
CDR3 protein: CASSEAPRVNQPQHF